This TCR beta chain stems from a study of blood T cell repertoires in COVID-19. Study at large: Acute and convalescent COVID-19 specimens originated in the United States, Italy and Spain.

The CDR3 has 13 residues. V was clipped by 5 bases and J by 15 bases, with 20 bases between them. The germline V gene has CDR1 SGHNT and CDR2 YENEEA. Sequencing was performed with immunoSEQ multiplex PCR; in TCRdb, only in-frame clones are kept and a portion is missing. Among some 170,000 clones listed, 75% to 80% were seen once. This clone has a count of ten or more. The chain employs TRBV11-3 and TRBJ2-1; D perhaps matches TRBD1 (8 bases). The sequenced material came from peripheral blood. The sequence was obtained from a woman between 65 and 79 years old with acute or convalescent COVID-19. CDR3 in amino acids: CASSLNQRDRLFF. The CDR3 DNA reads as TGTGCCAGCAGCCTTAACCAGCGGGACAGGCTGTTCTTC.